This TCR beta chain was retrieved from a study of monozygotic twins with inflammatory bowel disease. Overall study results and limits: Compared with healthy co-twins, IBD patients showed reduced TCRbeta repertoire diversity by inverse Simpson. Among T cells, the various subtypes were not distinguishable.

Making cDNA involved eight separate reactions per sample. Two nested PCRs, roughly 16 and 10 cycles, amplified TCRalpha and TCRbeta cDNA. Following a re-call of the 5' RACE reads, TCRdb has one entry per CDR3 protein and lacks DNA. This listing includes approximately 400,000 distinct CDR3 sequences. The CDR3 sequence is 19 residues long. Germline lookup yields CDR1 KGHDR and CDR2 SFDVKD. In regard to this clonotype: Its antigen is as yet unknown.

This chain connects TRBV24-1 to TRBJ2-1; TCRdb proposes TRBD2, but this gene call is untestable without DNA. The clonotype was recovered from a human donor with ulcerative colitis or Crohn's disease, or a healthy co-twin of an affected twin (not recorded which). The sample comprised blood. The CDR3 loop is CATSDRRARLAGVNNEQFF.